The rows below give T cell receptor beta chains drawn from one sample of a study of blood T cell repertoires in COVID-19. Libraries were prepared by immunoSEQ multiplex PCR; TCRdb keeps only in-frame clonotypes and omits some of them. The sample contains under 250,000 clones, roughly 80% of which appear only once. Sequenced: peripheral blood. These receptors all come from a woman between 18 and 30 years old with acute or convalescent COVID-19. The CDR3 runs from the conserved cysteine through the conserved F or W. The D gene is left open where the match is weak. Clone size is given for some rows only: seen once, a few or many times, or a class if the clone is expanded.

clone_size	d_call	j_call	v_call	cdr3_nt	cdr3_aa
.	.	TRBJ2-2	TRBV10-3	TGTGCCAGCTCGGACACCCCGGCGTCCGGGGAGCTGTTTTTT	CASSDTPASGELFF
.	.	TRBJ1-1	TRBV7-9	TGTGCCAGCAGCTTAAGAGGGGCAGGGGCCACTGAAGCTTTCTTT	CASSLRGAGATEAFF
.	.	TRBJ1-1	TRBV3-1/TRBV3-2	TGTGCCAGCAGTCTGGAGGGTTCCAGGAACACTGAAGCTTTCTTT	CASSLEGSRNTEAFF
.	TRBD2	TRBJ2-3	TRBV7-3	TGTGCCAGCAGCACGGGACTAGCCGAAGATACGCAGTATTTT	CASSTGLAEDTQYF
.	.	TRBJ2-1	TRBV7-3	TGTGCCAGCAGCTCGGATGGCGGTTCCTACAATGAGCAGTTCTTC	CASSSDGGSYNEQFF
.	.	TRBJ2-7	TRBV15	TGTGCCACCAGCAGAGATAAGGACACGCACGAGCAGTACTTC	CATSRDKDTHEQYF
few	.	TRBJ1-1	TRBV10-3	TGTGCCATCAGTGAATCAGGGGCTATGAACACTGAAGCTTTCTTT	CAISESGAMNTEAFF
once	.	TRBJ1-5	TRBV11-2	TGTGCCAGCAGCTTAGGTGGGGGGAATCAGCCCCAGCATTTT	CASSLGGGNQPQHF
.	TRBD1	TRBJ1-3	TRBV18	TGTGCCAGCTCACAAACCGCTACCGGGACAGGGAGAGGAAACACCATATATTTT	CASSQTATGTGRGNTIYF
.	TRBD2	TRBJ2-2	TRBV5-1	TGCGCCAGCCTTGGACTAGCGGGAAGTGACGGGGAGCTGTTTTTT	CASLGLAGSDGELFF
once	TRBD1	TRBJ1-5	TRBV28	TGTGCCAGCAGTTCGACAGGGGCAGATCAGCCCCAGCATTTT	CASSSTGADQPQHF
.	TRBD1	TRBJ2-3	TRBV11-3	TGTGCCAGCAGCCTCCGGGACAGGGGGGATCTAGCGGTCATCACAGATACGCAGTATTTT	CASSLRDRGDLAVITDTQYF
.	TRBD1	TRBJ2-1	TRBV19	TGTGCCAGTAGTCCACTCGGGACAGGGGGCCGTAATGAGCAGTTCTTC	CASSPLGTGGRNEQFF
.	.	TRBJ2-7	TRBV30	TGTGCCTGGACAGGAGGGGTGGAGCAGTACTTC	CAWTGGVEQYF
.	.	TRBJ2-1	TRBV6-2/TRBV6-3	TGTGCCAGCAGTTACTCGAGGGCAGTGAAGCGCAATGAGCAGTTCTTC	CASSYSRAVKRNEQFF
.	.	TRBJ1-1	TRBV15	TGTGCCACCAGCAGGACAGGACAGAACACTGAAGCTTTCTTT	CATSRTGQNTEAFF
.	TRBD1	TRBJ2-3	TRBV10-3	TGTGCCATCGCCGGGACAGAGCGCACAGATACGCAGTATTTT	CAIAGTERTDTQYF
.	TRBD2	TRBJ2-1	TRBV3-1/TRBV3-2	TGTGCCAGCAGCCCAGGGCGCGGGGGGACATTCGACAATGAGCAGTTCTTC	CASSPGRGGTFDNEQFF
.	TRBD2	TRBJ2-7	TRBV2	TGTGCCAGCACCAGCGAGAGTAGCGGGAGGGCCCTCGAGCAGTACTTC	CASTSESSGRALEQYF
.	.	TRBJ2-7	TRBV9	TGTGCCAGCAGCCCCATCGGGGACTACGAGCAGTACTTC	CASSPIGDYEQYF
.	.	TRBJ1-5	TRBV7-2	TGTGCCAGCAGCTTAGCAATAGGCAATCAGCCCCAGCATTTT	CASSLAIGNQPQHF
.	.	TRBJ1-1	TRBV19	TGTGCCAGTAGTATTCGGGGTGAAGCTTTCTTT	CASSIRGEAFF
.	.	TRBJ2-2	TRBV5-1	TGCGCCAGCAGCTCTTTCGCGAACACCGGGGAGCTGTTTTTT	CASSSFANTGELFF
.	TRBD1	TRBJ2-7	TRBV6-5	TGTGCCAGCAGTTCACCCCAGGGGGTCCACGAGCAGTACTTC	CASSSPQGVHEQYF
few	.	TRBJ2-5	TRBV2	TGTGCCAGCTTTGACCCCGGGTATCGGCAAGAGACCCAGTACTTC	CASFDPGYRQETQYF
.	TRBD1	TRBJ2-2	TRBV5-1	TGCGCCAGCCAACCGGGACAGGGCTCAATTAGCACCGGGGAGCTGTTTTTT	CASQPGQGSISTGELFF